The present TCR beta chain was sequenced within a study of early T cells in non-severe SARS-CoV-2 infection listed by TCRdb under 2021. Study-wide context: TCR sequencing used bulk RNA from unsorted whole blood, so alpha and beta chains could not be paired. Study-wide conclusions, independent of this receptor: VDJdb matching was skewed toward anti-spike CD8 responses and likely underestimated virus-specific expansions, missing private and CD4 specificities.

On this clonotype: Its recognized antigen is unknown. Base quality data are lacking; no much larger clone is found one base away.

The library was prepared using 5' RACE. The sequencing machine was a NextSeq 500. Unique molecular identifiers were attached to individual cDNA molecules in the TCR library protocol so that sequencing error and PCR bias could be corrected. Sequencing covered both TCR alpha and beta chains, and within each sample the abundances of alpha and beta sequences were tightly co-correlated. Per the authors' processing: Decombinator V4 was used to perform V gene, J gene and CDR3 annotation of TCR sequences. Expanded TCRs were defined as changing significantly between any two time points under a Poisson model with p below 0.0001. TCR abundances were normalised to the total number of TCRs sequenced per sample and were expressed as counts per million. TRAV1-2 paired with TRAJ12, TRAJ20 or TRAJ33 defined MAIT TCRs, while TRAV10 paired with TRAJ18 defined iNKT TCRs. VDJdb, accessed 1 November 2021, was searched for CMV, EBV and SARS-CoV-2 annotated TCRs, excluding TCRs annotated for multiple antigens. TCRdb trimmed the raw reads at Q25, called clones with MiXCR and kept productive beta chains. Identical CDR3 protein sequences are pooled into one entry, listed with their most common genes and DNA. What appears here as the V and J calls and clone size reflects TCRdb's work, not the paper's. For this sample the table gives about 110,000 distinct CDR3 sequences, of which around an eighth were detected only once. About 3.8% of the sample is in the top ten clones.

This was a case-control study nested in a cohort of healthcare workers in London, UK, who had nasopharyngeal swab PCR tests and blood samples taken every week. Healthcare workers were enrolled in the week of the UK lockdown, from 23 to 31 March 2020, and were followed every week for up to roughly 16 weeks. The CDR3 runs 18 amino acids, cysteine and phenylalanine included. Only CDR3 DNA remains: 54 bases, in frame from the first base. The chain employs TRBV12-2 and TRBJ2-1; the D segment call TRBD1 is taken from the table without a DNA check. TRBV12-2 is given as a pseudogene. This clonotype originated in an adult who was a healthcare worker with PCR-confirmed SARS-CoV-2 infection or an uninfected control (not recorded which). The starting material was whole blood, obtained at baseline. The DNA sequence follows: TGTGCAAGTCGCTTCCCATTGGCGCCAGGGAGGCCCTACAATGAGCAGTTCTTC. This encodes CASRFPLAPGRPYNEQFF.